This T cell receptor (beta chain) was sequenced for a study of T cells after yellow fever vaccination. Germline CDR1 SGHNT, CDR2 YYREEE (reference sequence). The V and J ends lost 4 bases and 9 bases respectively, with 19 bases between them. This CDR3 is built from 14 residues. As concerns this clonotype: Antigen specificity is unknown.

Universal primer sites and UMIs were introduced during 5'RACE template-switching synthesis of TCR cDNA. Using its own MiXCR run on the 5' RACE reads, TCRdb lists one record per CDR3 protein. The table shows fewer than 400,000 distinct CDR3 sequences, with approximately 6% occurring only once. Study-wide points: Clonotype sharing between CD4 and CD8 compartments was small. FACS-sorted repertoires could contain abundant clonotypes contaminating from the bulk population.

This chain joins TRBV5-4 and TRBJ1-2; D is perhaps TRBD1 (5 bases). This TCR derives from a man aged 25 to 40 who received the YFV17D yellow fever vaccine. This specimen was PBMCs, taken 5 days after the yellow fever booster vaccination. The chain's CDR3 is CASSPKEAGRRYTF. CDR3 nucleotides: TGTGCCAGCAGCCCCAAAGAGGCAGGGCGTCGCTACACCTTC.